What follows is one T cell receptor beta chain and its context. The CDR3 has 15 residues. In the original analysis: Estimation of nucleated cell counts relied on the amplification of reference gene primers. Clones were sequenced by immunoSEQ multiplex PCR, and TCRdb holds only the in-frame ones, with some missing. The DNA gave D and trimming, while V, J and clone size come from that table. The sample carries roughly 300,000 clones, nearly 90% recorded once. The sample belongs to a study of blood T cell repertoires in COVID-19. Participants came from about 24 US areas, aged roughly 18 to 89 years. Clinical history reported by participants formed the basis on which cohorts were assigned. Donors in Cohort 3 who had recovered were those with two negative PCRs, healthcare professional clearance, or resolution of their symptoms.

The chain carries TRBV21-1 and TRBJ2-3; TRBD2 was called by the table and not checked on the DNA. TRBV21-1 is an annotated pseudogene. The sequencing input was PBMCs or T cells enriched from blood (not recorded which). The sequence was obtained from a woman under 40 who had recovered from COVID-19. Here the CDR3 DNA reads TGTGCCAGCAGCAAAGAGGGGGGGCTAGGAGATACGCAGTATTTT. Amino acid sequence: CASSKEGGLGDTQYF.